This T cell receptor beta chain was found in a study of blood T cell repertoires in COVID-19. Study summary: COVID-19 samples collected from the United States, Italy and Spain covered acute and convalescent phases. T cells, B-cell-depleted T cells, or PBMCs supplied cDNA or gDNA.

Source study methods: By means of reference gene primer amplification, nucleated cell counts were estimated. The protocol was immunoSEQ multiplex PCR, while the TCRdb copy is restricted to in-frame clones and leaves out a portion. The DNA was the basis for D and trimming; V, J and clone size are from that table. Of approximately 100,000 clones listed, approximately 90% are singletons. This TCR came from a man between 60 and 75 years old with acute or convalescent COVID-19. Sequences were obtained from peripheral blood.

In nucleotides, the CDR3 is TGTGCCAGCAGCCAACCTACTGACAGTTTTAAAAACACCGGGGAGCTGTTTTTT. It encodes CASSQPTDSFKNTGELFF. The chain employs TRBV14 and TRBJ2-2, with a weak D call TRBD1 (5 bases). Germline assignment: CDR1 SGHDN and CDR2 FVKESK. The CDR3 runs 18 residues. Trimming stripped 2 bases from V and 2 bases from J, with 18 bases between.